Below are 21 T cell receptor beta chains sequenced from a single sample in a study of T cell responses to AZD1222 COVID-19 vaccine. Sequencing used immunoSEQ multiplex PCR; TCRdb keeps in-frame clones, though not all of them. The sample lists fewer than 30,000 clones, 93% occurring once. The material sequenced was peripheral blood, taken on day 0 of AZD1222 vaccination. The source is an adult in good health.

The chain combines TRBV28 with TRBJ1-2; D is uncertain. V shed 3 bases and J shed 5 bases, with 4 bases lying between them. This CDR3 is built from 11 residues. Germline values: CDR1 MDHEN, CDR2 SYDVKM. Here the CDR3 reads CASSFTYGYTF. The DNA for the CDR3 is TGTGCCAGCAGTTTTACTTATGGCTACACCTTC.

The rearrangement joins TRBV28 to TRBJ1-1; D not certain. CDR3 size: 11 residues. The V gene's germline CDR1 is MDHEN and CDR2 SYDVKM. The germline V and J ends were trimmed by 8 bases and 5 bases, with 9 bases remaining between them. As DNA, the CDR3 is TGTGCCAGCTTTAACGGAACTGAAGCTTTCTTT. Its protein product is CASFNGTEAFF.

The gene calls are TRBV7-6 and TRBJ2-1, with 11 nucleotides matching TRBD2. The V and J ends lost 1 base and 0 bases, in that order; junction bases with no gene match: 2. CDR1 and CDR2 from the germline V gene are SGHVS and FNYEAQ. The CDR3 consists of 17 residues. This chain's CDR3 is CASSLVLAGASYNEQFF. DNA for the CDR3: TGTGCCAGCAGCTTAGTACTAGCGGGGGCCTCCTACAATGAGCAGTTCTTC.

This sequence joins TRBV11-2 and TRBJ1-5; tentatively, D is TRBD1 (5 bases). The V end lost 0 bases, the J end lost 4 bases, and 10 bases lay between the germline ends. The CDR3 is 15 residues long. CDR1 and CDR2 (germline): SGHAT, FQNNGV. The CDR3: CASSLEWGRNQPQHF. The CDR3 coding sequence is TGTGCCAGCAGCTTAGAATGGGGGAGAAATCAGCCCCAGCATTTT.

This clone was seen a single time. The V gene is TRBV6-5, the J gene TRBJ2-3; D uncertain. Germline V gene sequence: CDR1 MNHEY, CDR2 SVGAGI. The CDR3 length is 14 residues. Trimming took off 6 bases at V and 0 bases at J, with 10 bases between the two ends. The CDR3 nucleotides are TGTGCCAGCAGGCCGACCCAGAGCACAGATACGCAGTATTTT. Amino acids: CASRPTQSTDTQYF.

V usage is TRBV30 and J usage is TRBJ1-5, with TRBD1 matching over 7 bases. The V gene's germline CDR1 is GTSNPN and CDR2 SVGIG (reference sequence). The junction had 7 bases not matched to a gene; V was cut back by 4 bases and J by 1 base. CDR3 size: 15 residues. DNA for the CDR3: TGTGCCTGGACTTCAGACAGGGCCAGCAATCAGCCCCAGCATTTT. It yields the protein CAWTSDRASNQPQHF.

The V and J genes are TRBV28 and TRBJ2-7; TRBD1 matches at 8 bases. The germline CDR1 and CDR2 sequences are MDHEN and SYDVKM. The CDR3 is made up of 18 amino acids. J was trimmed by 2 bases and V by 4 bases; bases with no gene match: 16. CDR3: CASSSHPPGGSRAYEQYF. The CDR3 region has the DNA TGTGCCAGCAGTTCCCACCCTCCAGGGGGCAGTAGGGCCTACGAGCAGTACTTC.

V is TRBV7-9 and J is TRBJ2-1; TRBD2 aligns across 7 bases. V was clipped by 2 bases and J by 3 bases; unmatched bases: 4. Germline-derived CDR1 and CDR2 are SEHNR and FQNEAQ (reference sequence). There are 15 residues in the CDR3. CDR3 region: CASSLSLADYNEQFF. DNA for the CDR3: TGTGCCAGCAGCTTAAGTCTAGCGGACTACAATGAGCAGTTCTTC.

The chain carries TRBV6-5 and TRBJ1-3; no clear D gene. This CDR3 has 14 amino acids. Germline CDR1 is MNHEY and CDR2 is SVGAGI. V dropped 7 bases and J dropped 0 bases, with 10 bases sitting between them. The CDR3 region has the DNA TGTGCCAGCAAAGTACGGGTCTCTGGAAACACCATATATTTT. This encodes CASKVRVSGNTIYF.

V and J are TRBV10-3 and TRBJ1-6, with D perhaps matching TRBD1 (5 bases). The CDR3 runs to 16 residues. Trimming pared 0 bases from V and 10 bases from J, leaving 16 bases between. Looked up from germline, CDR1 is ENHRY and CDR2 is SYGVKD. The DNA of the CDR3 is TGTGCCATCAGTGAGTCGAGGGCTGGGGCAATATCACCCCTCCACTTT. It translates to CAISESRAGAISPLHF.

CDR3 in DNA: TGTGCCAGCAGCCCGACGGACTATGGCTACACCTTC. It specifies CASSPTDYGYTF. V usage is TRBV6-5 and J usage is TRBJ1-2; D is ambiguous. CDR1 MNHEY and CDR2 SVGAGI come from the germline V gene. The CDR3 runs to 12 residues. Trimming took off 6 bases at V and 3 bases at J, with 8 bases between the two ends.

The chain carries TRBV28 and TRBJ2-3, with a tentative D call TRBD2 (6 bases). This CDR3 region has 13 residues. With 4 bases removed from V and 3 bases from J, the gap between germline ends came to 8 bases. The germline CDR1 and CDR2 sequences are MDHEN and SYDVKM. The CDR3 DNA reads TGTGCCAGCAGTTCGGGGGTTACAGATACGCAGTATTTT. This codes for CASSSGVTDTQYF.

In this sample, this clone turned up once. The J gene is TRBJ1-2, the V gene TRBV27; D is perhaps TRBD1 (6 bases). Trimming pared 3 bases from V and 8 bases from J, leaving 19 bases between. Germline V CDR1 and CDR2: MNHEY, SMNVEV (reference sequence). The length of the CDR3 is 15 residues. CDR3 nucleotides: TGTGCCAGCAGTTTGGGGACACCCGGCCTCGGCGGCTACACCTTC. It encodes CASSLGTPGLGGYTF.

The CDR3 nucleotides read TGTGCCAGCACTGCAGGGGGGGGCTCACCCCTCCACTTT. Protein product: CASTAGGGSPLHF. V usage is TRBV6-4 and J usage is TRBJ1-6; 7 bases are a match to TRBD1. The germline CDR1 and CDR2 sequences are MRHNA and SNTAGT. Losses at the gene ends were 7 bases for V and 10 bases for J; bases not matched to a gene: 7. This CDR3 contains 13 residues.

The genes are TRBV18 and TRBJ1-3; D is uncertain. The CDR3 spans 15 residues. Germline loops: CDR1 KGHSH, CDR2 LQKENI. V was shortened by 2 bases and J by 2 bases, with 10 bases between the two germline ends. The CDR3 nucleotides read TGTGCCAGCTCACCAAGGGTCGAGGCTGGAAACACCATATATTTT. Translated: CASSPRVEAGNTIYF.

This rearrangement joins TRBV3-1 (or the pseudogene TRBV3-2) to TRBJ2-2; no reliable D call. Trimming took off 4 bases at V and 2 bases at J, with 8 bases between the two ends. The CDR3 runs 14 residues. CDR1 is LGHDT, CDR2 YNNKEL, per germline (reference sequence). The CDR3 nucleotides read TGTGCCAGCAGCCGCCCCTTCAACACCGGGGAGCTGTTTTTT. Protein product: CASSRPFNTGELFF.

The J gene is TRBJ1-1, the V gene TRBV6-1, with D possibly TRBD1 on 6 matching bases. Germline CDR1 reads MNHNS; CDR2 reads SASEGT. The V and J ends lost 0 bases and 7 bases respectively, with 12 bases between them. The CDR3 consists of 14 residues. CDR3 sequence reads: CASSEADRRVEAFF. The CDR3 DNA reads TGTGCCAGCAGTGAAGCCGACAGGCGGGTTGAAGCTTTCTTT.

The genes are TRBV6-5 and TRBJ2-3, with D tentatively TRBD2 (5 bases). CDR3 length equals 12 residues. V was clipped by 10 bases and J by 0 bases, with 8 bases between them. Germline CDR1 MNHEY, CDR2 SVGAGI. CDR3 sequence (DNA): TGTGCCACCCGGACTAGCACAGATACGCAGTATTTT. Its protein is CATRTSTDTQYF.

This sequence joins TRBV5-1 and TRBJ1-2, with D hard to call. This CDR3 region has 12 residues. V was pared by 0 bases and J by 8 bases, with 8 bases between. Germline V gene sequence: CDR1 SGHRS, CDR2 YFSETQ. CDR3 region: CASSLGDEGYTF. In DNA, the CDR3 is TGCGCCAGCAGCTTGGGCGACGAAGGCTACACCTTC. Full variable domain (missing parts from reference TRBV5-1 and TRBJ1-2): KAGVTQTPRYLIKTRGQQVTLSCSPISGHRSVSWYQQTPGQGLQFLFEYFSETQRNKGNFPGRFSGRQFSNSRSEMNVSTLELGDSALYLCASSLGDEGYTFGSGTRLTVV.

This clone appeared once. This chain links TRBV7-9 with TRBJ2-5; D is ambiguous. The CDR3 runs to 15 residues. V gave up 5 bases and J gave up 5 bases, with 18 bases separating them. Germline V lookup: CDR1 SEHNR, CDR2 FQNEAQ (reference sequence). The CDR3 region has the DNA TGTGCCAGCAGCCACCACAGTTTAATTGGGGAGACCCAGTACTTC. The encoded protein is CASSHHSLIGETQYF.

This rearrangement joins TRBV7-9 to TRBJ1-5; D unclear. Germline loops: CDR1 SEHNR, CDR2 FQNEAQ (reference sequence). This CDR3 has 12 amino acids. V shed 5 bases and J shed 0 bases, with 2 bases lying between them. CDR3 region: CASSNSNQPQHF. CDR3 in DNA: TGTGCCAGCAGCAATAGCAATCAGCCCCAGCATTTT.